This T cell receptor beta chain was recovered during a study of T cells after yellow fever vaccination. Study summary: In the case of low-cell-number fractions, SMART-Seq v4 Ultra Low Input was used for preparation.

Trimming pared 4 bases from V and 11 bases from J, leaving 22 bases between. The CDR3 spans 16 residues. Germline CDR1 reads SGHNT; CDR2 reads YYREEE (reference sequence). In TCRdb, the 5' RACE reads were re-called with MiXCR into one record per CDR3 protein. The table records approximately 580,000 distinct CDR3 sequences, about 15% of them present only once. This clonotype has at least ten counts. The chain combines TRBV5-4 with TRBJ1-6, with TRBD1 as a possible D gene (6 bases). This TCR came from a man aged 18 to 30 who received the YFV17D yellow fever vaccine. The material was PBMCs, obtained about 5 days after the first yellow fever vaccination. The DNA of the CDR3 is TGTGCCAGCAGCGCTGGGCAGGGGACCACATTGACACCCCTCCACTTT. The encoded protein is CASSAGQGTTLTPLHF.